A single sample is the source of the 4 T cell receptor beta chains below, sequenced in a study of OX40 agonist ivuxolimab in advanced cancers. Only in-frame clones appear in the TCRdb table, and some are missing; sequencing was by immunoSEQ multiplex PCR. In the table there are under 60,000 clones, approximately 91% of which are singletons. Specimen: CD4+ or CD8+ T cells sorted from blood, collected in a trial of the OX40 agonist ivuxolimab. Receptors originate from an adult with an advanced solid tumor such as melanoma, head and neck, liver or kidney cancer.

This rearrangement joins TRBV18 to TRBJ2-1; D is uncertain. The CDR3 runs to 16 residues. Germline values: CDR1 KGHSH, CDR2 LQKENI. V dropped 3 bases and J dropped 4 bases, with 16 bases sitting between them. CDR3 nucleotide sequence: TGTGCCAGCTCACCCCTATCGCAGGAAGCGTACAATGAGCAGTTCTTC. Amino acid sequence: CASSPLSQEAYNEQFF.

CDR3 DNA sequence: TGTGCCAGCAGCCCGGACAGGGGACCCTACACTGAAGCTTTCTTT. As protein: CASSPDRGPYTEAFF. This sequence joins TRBV6-5 and TRBJ1-1; 9 bases fit TRBD1. The CDR3 runs to 15 residues. V was pared by 6 bases and J by 3 bases, with 8 bases of the junction left unmatched. The germline V gene encodes CDR1 MNHEY and CDR2 SVGAGI.

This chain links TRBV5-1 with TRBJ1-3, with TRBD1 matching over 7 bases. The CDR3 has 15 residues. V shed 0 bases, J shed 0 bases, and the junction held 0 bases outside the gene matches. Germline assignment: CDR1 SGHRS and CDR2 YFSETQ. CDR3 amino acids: CASSLDRGSGNTIYF. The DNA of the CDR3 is TGCGCCAGCAGCTTGGACAGGGGCTCTGGAAACACCATATATTTT.

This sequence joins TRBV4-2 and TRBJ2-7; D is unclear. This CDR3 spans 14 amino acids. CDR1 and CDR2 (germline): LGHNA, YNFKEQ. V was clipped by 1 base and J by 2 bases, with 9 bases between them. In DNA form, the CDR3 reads TGTGCCAGCAGCCAAGTTGGTCCCGCCTACGAGCAGTACTTC. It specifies CASSQVGPAYEQYF.